This T cell receptor (beta chain) originates from a study of siplizumab effects on memory and regulatory T cells. Note on this clone: As yet, its antigen is unknown.

Generated by immunoSEQ multiplex PCR, the TCRdb table keeps only in-frame clones and is missing some. The data contain under 100,000 clones, roughly 94% of them singletons. Notes on the study in general: Memory cells seemed less diverse than naive T cells, which also seemed major contributors to the alloresponse. Researchers did not confirm the suppressive function of proliferating Tregs from siplizumab cultures. Roughly 75-96% of proliferating CD4+ or CD8+ clones lacked a naive or memory phenotype that could be assigned. Among alloreactive clones, only a minor fraction mapped to unstimulated subsets.

This CDR3 comprises 15 residues. V lost 5 bases to trimming and J lost 5 bases; unmatched junction nucleotides: 11. Germline CDR1 MNHEY, CDR2 SVGAGI. The J gene is TRBJ1-2, the V gene TRBV6-5; 7 nucleotides match TRBD1. This clonotype was obtained from a human donor in good health. Material for sequencing was non-Treg CD4+ T cells sorted from blood. CDR3 nucleotides: TGTGCCAGCAGTACCACCTACAGGGGAGCTTATGGCTACACCTTC. Protein: CASSTTYRGAYGYTF.